The 2 T cell receptor beta chains below all came from one sample that was sequenced in a study of CXCR3-negative and CXCR3-positive naive CD8 T cells (dated by TCRdb to about 2019). The sequencer was a NextSeq 550. The Human TCR Profiling Kit (MiLaboratory) was used to make UMI-labeled 5' RACE TRB cDNA libraries. The reads underwent TCRdb reprocessing, giving one record for each CDR3 protein sequence and no DNA. In this sample's table one finds around 29,000 distinct CDR3 sequences. The top ten constitute 10% of the sample. Sequences were obtained from memory CD8+ T cells from blood. The meaning of the sample's cell subset or site label: conventional CD8+ memory T cells (TMEM), sorted as controls. The receptors derive from a human donor in good health. Some clones in this sample may be carry-over from other donors' samples.

The chain links TRBV20-1 to TRBJ2-3; lacking DNA, the TRBD2 call made by TCRdb goes unchecked. CDR3 size: 18 residues. Germline V gene sequence: CDR1 DFQATT, CDR2 SNEGSKA (reference sequence). The CDR3 spells CSASTALTTGGRIDTQYF.

The chain joins TRBV7-6 to TRBJ1-5; lacking DNA, the TRBD1 call made by TCRdb goes unchecked. From germline, CDR1 is SGHVS and CDR2 FNYEAQ. The CDR3 extends over 17 amino acids. Here the CDR3 reads CASSLGLGSGGGQPQHF. The full variable domain, with the rest looked up from reference TRBV7-6 and TRBJ1-5, is GAGVSQSPRYKVTKRGQDVALRCDPISGHVSLYWYRQALGQGPEFLTYFNYEAQQDKSGLPNDRFSAERPEGSISTLTIQRTEQRDSAMYRCASSLGLGSGGGQPQHFGDGTRLSIL.